This TCR beta chain is from a study of blood T cell repertoires in COVID-19. Study context: Researchers got acute and convalescent COVID-19 samples from the United States, Italy and Spain. T cells, B-cell-depleted T cells, or PBMCs provided the cDNA or gDNA that served as material.

Original handling: Amplification from reference gene primers served as the basis for estimated nucleated cell counts. TCRdb's table, derived via immunoSEQ multiplex PCR, lists solely in-frame clones and lacks some. The D gene and trimming were derived from the DNA, and the V and J assignments and clone size from that table. Among around 25,000 clones listed, about 76% were seen once. Trimming removed 4 bases from V and 9 bases from J, with 13 bases in between. The germline V gene encodes CDR1 MRHNA and CDR2 SNTAGT. The CDR3 has 13 residues. This sequence originates from a man at least 80 years old with active or convalescent COVID-19. The chain joins TRBV6-4 to TRBJ1-5; D not resolved. The sample taken for sequencing was peripheral blood. The CDR3 reads CASSGGSGSPQHF. CDR3 nucleotide sequence: TGTGCCAGCAGTGGCGGATCCGGCTCGCCCCAGCATTTT.